Listed below are T cell receptor beta chains from one sample, sequenced in a study of shared clonotypes between healthy human individuals. Libraries were prepared by immunoSEQ multiplex PCR; TCRdb keeps only in-frame clonotypes and omits some of them. This repertoire shows approximately 2,000,000 clones, roughly 92% found once; its top ten account for around 0.35%. The source material was naive CD4+ T cells from PBMCs. The origin of the receptors is a man aged 18 to 29 in good health. Some clones in this sample may be carry-over from other donors' samples. The CDR3 runs from the conserved cysteine through the conserved F or W. D genes are given only for firm matches. Clone size is given for some rows only: seen once, a few or many times, or a class if the clone is expanded.

V gene,D gene,J gene,clone size,CDR3 DNA,CDR3 protein
TRBV10-3,TRBD1,TRBJ2-3,.,TGTGCCATCAGCGGACAGGGTGGCACAGATACGCAGTATTTT,CAISGQGGTDTQYF
TRBV11-2,.,TRBJ2-3,.,TGTGCCAGCAGCCCCAAAAGGGGAACAGATACGCAGTATTTT,CASSPKRGTDTQYF
TRBV2,TRBD1,TRBJ1-4,.,TGTGCCAGCAGTATGATGGGACAGGGGGCGAATGAAAAACTGTTTTTT,CASSMMGQGANEKLFF
TRBV10-3,TRBD1,TRBJ2-6,.,TGTGCCATCAGTCCCCGGTCGGGACAGGGGTTTACTGGGGCCAACGTCCTGACTTTC,CAISPRSGQGFTGANVLTF
TRBV7-3,TRBD2,TRBJ2-1,.,TGTGCCAGCAGCCATGGGAGCGGGAGGAACAATGAGCAGTTCTTC,CASSHGSGRNNEQFF
TRBV7-8,.,TRBJ2-7,.,TGTGCCAGCAGCTTATTCTCCTCCACCAACGAGCAGTACTTC,CASSLFSSTNEQYF
TRBV5-1,.,TRBJ1-4,.,TGCGCCAGCAGCCGGCCGGAGGAAAAACTGTTTTTT,CASSRPEEKLFF
TRBV10-3,TRBD2,TRBJ2-5,.,TGTGCCATCAGTGAGTCGACTCTAGCGGGAGGGATCCAAGAGACCCAGTACTTC,CAISESTLAGGIQETQYF
TRBV28,.,TRBJ2-1,.,TGTGCCAGCAGTTCCCCTGGGGCGGGGTCCCGCAATGAGCAGTTCTTC,CASSSPGAGSRNEQFF
TRBV6-6,TRBD1,TRBJ1-1,.,TGTGCCAGCAGTTCCCGACAGGGGGTGAACACTGAAGCTTTCTTT,CASSSRQGVNTEAFF
TRBV11-2,.,TRBJ1-1,.,TGTGCCAGCAGCTCCCCCTCCCAGGATAGGTACACTGAAGCTTTCTTT,CASSSPSQDRYTEAFF
TRBV9,.,TRBJ2-3,.,TGTGCCAGCAGCGTATCTACGAGACCACGGGGTACAGATACGCAGTATTTT,CASSVSTRPRGTDTQYF
TRBV16,TRBD1,TRBJ2-5,.,TGTGCCAGCAGCCAATCCGACAGGGGAATGGAGACCCAGTACTTC,CASSQSDRGMETQYF
TRBV11-2,TRBD1,TRBJ2-1,.,TGTGCCAGCAGCTTAGGACGGACAGGCCCTCACGAGGCGGAGCAGTTCTTC,CASSLGRTGPHEAEQFF
TRBV5-1,.,TRBJ2-2,.,TGCGCCAGCAGCCTGGTGGGGGCGGAAGGCGGGGAGCTGTTTTTT,CASSLVGAEGGELFF
TRBV28,.,TRBJ2-7,once,TGTGCCAGCAGTTCTACGAAGAGAACGGGACACCTGTACGAGCAGTACTTC,CASSSTKRTGHLYEQYF
TRBV7-7,TRBD2,TRBJ2-2,.,TGTGCCAGCAGCGCACTAGCGGGAGGTGTGACCGGGGAGCTGTTTTTT,CASSALAGGVTGELFF
TRBV9,.,TRBJ2-2,.,TGTGCCAGCAGCGTAGTCCCTAGCCTGCCCGGGGAGCTGTTTTTT,CASSVVPSLPGELFF
TRBV20-1,.,TRBJ2-5,once,TGCAGTGCTAGTTCGGCGGAGACCCAGTACTTC,CSASSAETQYF
TRBV5-1,.,TRBJ2-3,.,TGCGCCAGCAGCTTGGTAGCGGTTGGTTCGGCGGGCGCAGATACGCAGTATTTT,CASSLVAVGSAGADTQYF
TRBV6-1,.,TRBJ1-5,.,TGTGCCAGCAGTGAACTCGATCAGCCCCAGCATTTT,CASSELDQPQHF
TRBV28,TRBD2,TRBJ2-1,.,TGTGCCAGCAGTAGTAGCGGGAGGCTAGGTGAGCAGTTCTTC,CASSSSGRLGEQFF
TRBV2,.,TRBJ2-1,.,TGTGCCAGCAGGGTGGGGTCATCCTACAATGAGCAGTTCTTC,CASRVGSSYNEQFF
TRBV5-1,TRBD1,TRBJ2-3,once,TGCGCCAGCAGCCATGGACAGGGCCGGGGCACAGATACGCAGTATTTT,CASSHGQGRGTDTQYF
TRBV7-3,TRBD2,TRBJ2-7,.,TGTGCCAGCAGCTTAGGACTAGCGGGACCCGTGGAGCAGTACTTC,CASSLGLAGPVEQYF
TRBV27,.,TRBJ1-2,.,TGTGCCAGCAGCCGTTCTCTTTGGCTGAACTATGGCTACACCTTC,CASSRSLWLNYGYTF
TRBV28,.,TRBJ1-1,.,TGTGCCAGCAGTGGACGGGCGCGGATTATGAACACTGAAGCTTTCTTT,CASSGRARIMNTEAFF
TRBV7-9,TRBD2,TRBJ2-7,.,TGTGCCAGCAGCGATACTAGCGGGCCCTCCTACGAGCAGTACTTC,CASSDTSGPSYEQYF
TRBV28,.,TRBJ2-1,.,TGTGCCAGCAGCCCCGCTCGTCATGAGCAGTTCTTC,CASSPARHEQFF
TRBV7-7,.,TRBJ2-1,.,TGTGCCAGCAGCTTAGCGGGCGCCTACAATGAGCAGTTCTTC,CASSLAGAYNEQFF
TRBV25-1,.,TRBJ2-4,.,TGTGCCAGCAGTGAGGTCACCTTGGGCAAAAACATTCAGTACTTC,CASSEVTLGKNIQYF
TRBV5-1,.,TRBJ1-1,.,TGCGCCAGCAGCCCGGACAGTATGATGAACACTGAAGCTTTCTTT,CASSPDSMMNTEAFF
TRBV27,.,TRBJ2-7,.,TGTGCCAGCAGTCCTATCCGGACCAACGAGCAGTACTTC,CASSPIRTNEQYF
TRBV5-6,.,TRBJ2-1,.,TGTGCCAGCAGCTTGGGGCCTGAGCAGTTCTTC,CASSLGPEQFF
TRBV6-5,TRBD1,TRBJ2-7,.,TGTGCCAGCAGCCGGCGACAGGGGGACTCCTACGAGCAGTACTTC,CASSRRQGDSYEQYF
TRBV7-3,.,TRBJ2-3,once,TGTGCCAGCAGCCCCCCTGCAGATACGCAGTATTTT,CASSPPADTQYF
TRBV6-5,TRBD1,TRBJ2-6,.,TGTGCCAGCAGACTCACAGGGGCTGGGGCCAACGTCCTGACTTTC,CASRLTGAGANVLTF
TRBV28,TRBD2,TRBJ2-7,.,TGTGCCAGCAGCGGGGCCTCTAGCGGGAGCTACTACGAGCAGTACTTC,CASSGASSGSYYEQYF
TRBV30,.,TRBJ2-1,.,TGTGCCTGTACCGGGACGCAAGACAATGAGCAGTTCTTC,CACTGTQDNEQFF
TRBV6-1,TRBD2,TRBJ2-3,.,TGTGCCAGCAGCCCCACTAGCGGGAGCACAGATACGCAGTATTTT,CASSPTSGSTDTQYF
TRBV7-2,.,TRBJ2-3,.,TGTGCCAGCAGCCCAGACAGGCTAGATACGCAGTATTTT,CASSPDRLDTQYF
TRBV15,TRBD1,TRBJ1-1,.,TGTGCCACCAGCAGAGAGGGGGACAGGCTTGGCACTGAAGCTTTCTTT,CATSREGDRLGTEAFF
TRBV27,.,TRBJ2-7,once,TGTGCCAGCAGTTTATCCCCAGGCAGAGGCTACGAGCAGTACTTC,CASSLSPGRGYEQYF
TRBV28,TRBD1,TRBJ2-7,.,TGTGCCAGCAGTTTAGTTCAAGGGGGCACCGAGCAGTACTTC,CASSLVQGGTEQYF
TRBV28,.,TRBJ1-2,.,TGTGCCAGCAGTTTATTTAGGGGCGCAGTTGGCTACACCTTC,CASSLFRGAVGYTF
TRBV18,.,TRBJ2-1,.,TGTGCCAGCTCACGGAGCGGAGCCTACAATGAGCAGTTCTTC,CASSRSGAYNEQFF
TRBV7-9,TRBD2,TRBJ2-5,.,TGTGCCAGCAGCTTAGCGGGAGGGGAGACCCAGTACTTC,CASSLAGGETQYF